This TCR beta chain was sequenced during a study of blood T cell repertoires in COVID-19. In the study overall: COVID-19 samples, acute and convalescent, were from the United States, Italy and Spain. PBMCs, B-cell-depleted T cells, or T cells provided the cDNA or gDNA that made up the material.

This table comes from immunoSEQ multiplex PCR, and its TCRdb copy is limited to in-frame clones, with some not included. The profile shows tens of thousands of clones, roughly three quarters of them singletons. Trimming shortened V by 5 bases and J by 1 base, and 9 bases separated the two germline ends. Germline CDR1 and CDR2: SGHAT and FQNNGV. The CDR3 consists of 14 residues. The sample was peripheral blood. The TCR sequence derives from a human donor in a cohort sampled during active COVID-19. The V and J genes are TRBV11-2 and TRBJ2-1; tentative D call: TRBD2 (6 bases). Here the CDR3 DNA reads TGTGCCAGCAGCGTAAGCGGGTCCTACAATGAGCAGTTCTTC. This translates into CASSVSGSYNEQFF.